The rows below give T cell receptor beta chains drawn from one sample of a study of identical twins. One entry per CDR3 protein results from TCRdb running MiXCR on the 5' RACE reads. The sample contains about 520,000 distinct CDR3 sequences, roughly a fifth of which appear only once. In addition, the sample was reused for a study of T cells expressing NK-cell markers.

The sample comprised CD4+ T cells sorted from blood. Receptors were obtained from a woman aged 18-35 years in good health. The CDR3 runs from the conserved cysteine through the conserved F or W. Fields, in order: clone size, V gene, J gene, D gene, CDR3 protein, CDR3 DNA. A D gene is named only where the DNA matches it firmly. Expanded clones get a size class; other rows say once, few or many, or leave the size out.

size: once
V: TRBV5-1
J: TRBJ2-7
D: TRBD1
CDR3: CASSSTGTGVHEQYF
DNA: TGCGCCAGCAGCAGTACCGGGACAGGGGTCCACGAGCAGTACTTC

size: few
V: TRBV20-1
J: TRBJ1-1
D: -
CDR3: CSGQTGAGGAFF
DNA: TGCAGTGGCCAGACAGGAGCTGGGGGAGCTTTCTTT

size: -
V: TRBV18
J: TRBJ1-1
D: -
CDR3: CASSSRGGRLTEAFF
DNA: TGTGCCAGCTCATCCCGGGGGGGGAGGCTCACTGAAGCTTTCTTT

size: few
V: TRBV4-1
J: TRBJ2-3
D: -
CDR3: CASSQGQYTDTQYF
DNA: TGCGCCAGCAGCCAAGGACAGTACACAGATACGCAGTATTTT

size: -
V: TRBV9
J: TRBJ2-3
D: -
CDR3: CASSGALFHTDTQYF
DNA: TGTGCCAGCAGCGGGGCTCTGTTCCACACAGATACGCAGTATTTT

size: few
V: TRBV7-9
J: TRBJ1-5
D: -
CDR3: CASSLAQGNQHF
DNA: TGTGCCAGCAGCTTAGCGCAGGGGAACCAGCATTTT

size: -
V: TRBV29-1
J: TRBJ2-1
D: -
CDR3: CSGRESYNEQFF
DNA: TGCAGCGGTAGGGAGTCCTACAATGAGCAGTTCTTC

size: many
V: TRBV29-1
J: TRBJ2-7
D: TRBD2
CDR3: CSVETAGGPYEQYF
DNA: TGCAGCGTTGAAACAGCGGGAGGACCATACGAGCAGTACTTC

size: few
V: TRBV5-6
J: TRBJ2-5
D: -
CDR3: CASSRGIETQYF
DNA: TGTGCCAGCAGCCGGGGGATAGAGACCCAGTACTTC

size: few
V: TRBV2
J: TRBJ2-3
D: -
CDR3: CASRRRGESTDTQYF
DNA: TGTGCCAGCAGGAGAAGAGGCGAGAGCACAGATACGCAGTATTTT

size: -
V: TRBV6-5
J: TRBJ2-3
D: -
CDR3: CASSYQFLSDTQYF
DNA: TGTGCCAGCAGTTACCAGTTTCTGTCAGATACGCAGTATTTT

size: few
V: TRBV29-1
J: TRBJ1-5
D: TRBD1
CDR3: CSALTGYSNQPQHF
DNA: TGCAGCGCTCTGACAGGGTATAGCAATCAGCCCCAGCATTTT

size: -
V: TRBV20-1
J: TRBJ2-3
D: -
CDR3: CSGEAASTDTQYF
DNA: TGCAGTGGGGAAGCGGCTAGCACAGATACGCAGTATTTT